Given below is one T cell receptor (beta chain) in context. Its antigen is unidentified. This sample was taken from a study of T cells in localized non-small cell lung cancer. Study results and caveats: Elevated blood T cell density was associated with longer overall survival.

This table comes from immunoSEQ multiplex PCR, and its TCRdb copy is limited to in-frame clones, with some not included. The data contain some 72,000 clones, almost 85% of them singletons. The TCR originated in a man aged 40 to 70 with stage I lung adenocarcinoma. The specimen comprised peripheral blood, sampled before any cancer treatment.

The chain's CDR3 is CASSPRGAAYEQYF. CDR3 sequence (DNA): TGTGCCAGCAGTCCTCGAGGGGCAGCCTACGAGCAGTACTTC. This chain connects TRBV27 to TRBJ2-7; D may correspond to TRBD1 or TRBD2 (5 bases each). There are 14 residues in the CDR3. The V end was cut by 5 bases, the J end by 2 bases, with 13 bases between. Per the germline V gene, CDR1 is MNHEY and CDR2 is SMNVEV (reference sequence).